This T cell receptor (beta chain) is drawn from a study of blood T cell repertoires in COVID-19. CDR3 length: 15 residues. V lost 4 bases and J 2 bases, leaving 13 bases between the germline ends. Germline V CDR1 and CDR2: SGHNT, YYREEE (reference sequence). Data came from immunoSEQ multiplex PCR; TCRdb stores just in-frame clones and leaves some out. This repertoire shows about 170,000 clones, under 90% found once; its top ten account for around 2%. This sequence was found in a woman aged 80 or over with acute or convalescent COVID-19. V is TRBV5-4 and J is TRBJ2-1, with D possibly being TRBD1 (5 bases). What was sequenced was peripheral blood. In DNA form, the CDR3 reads TGTGCCAGCAGCCCGGACCCAGGGCCCTACAATGAGCAGTTCTTC. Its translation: CASSPDPGPYNEQFF.